This entry describes one T cell receptor (beta chain). Antigen: not known. This CDR3 spans 15 amino acids. Germline loops: CDR1 KGHSH, CDR2 LQKENI. The data stem from a study of T cells expressing NK-cell markers. TCRdb reanalyzed the 5' RACE reads and collapses them to one entry per CDR3 protein, without DNA. The sample table sets out 400,000 to 450,000 distinct CDR3 sequences. General study results and limits: A few donors' CD3+CD56-NKG2C+ cells were dominated by the same clonotypes.

What was sequenced was blood T cells: a sorted CD56 or NKG2C T cell subset, CD4+ or CD8+ T cells, or bulk PBMC T cells (not recorded which). The clonotype comes from a woman aged 18-70 years in good health. V and J are TRBV18 and TRBJ2-3. The CDR3 sequence is CASSPPGLAPDTQYF.